This entry concerns a single T cell receptor (beta chain). The antigen is not known. The data are from a study of T cell responses to AZD1222 COVID-19 vaccine. The wider study: Some second doses came at about 4 weeks and others at about 12 weeks; these were pooled.

Study-level results: Baseline antibody screening turned up just a handful of seropositive AZD1222 recipients. Females outnumbered males among donors, who were mostly white British; clonal diversity was possibly underestimated.

Using immunoSEQ multiplex PCR, the repertoire was profiled, and TCRdb retains in-frame clones only, with some absent. The profile shows approximately 68,000 clones, around 87% of them singletons. The CDR3 covers 15 residues. CDR1 and CDR2 (germline): SGDLS, YYNGEE. Trimming stripped 2 bases from V and 3 bases from J, with 14 bases between. This sequence originates from an adult in good health. This rearrangement joins TRBV9 to TRBJ1-2; weak D call: TRBD1 (6 bases). This specimen was peripheral blood, taken on day 0 of AZD1222 vaccination. CDR3 sequence: CASSVTGYLDYGYTF. In nucleotides, the CDR3 is TGTGCCAGCAGCGTTACAGGGTACCTCGACTATGGCTACACCTTC. Together with reference TRBV9 and TRBJ1-2, the CDR3 gives the full variable domain: DSGVTQTPKHLITATGQRVTLRCSPRSGDLSVYWYQQSLDQGLQFLIQYYNGEERAKGNILERFSAQQFPDLHSELNLSSLELGDSALYFCASSVTGYLDYGYTFGSGTRLTVV.